This T cell receptor (beta chain) is from a study of regulatory T cells in long-lasting Graves disease. Regarding the study as a whole: Thyroid tissue went unstudied; only peripheral blood was examined. Persistent disease preferred TRBV28, TRBJ1-2 and TRBJ2-5; new disease, TRBV20-1 and TRBJ2-1.

The CDR3 totals 15 residues. The germline V gene has CDR1 MNHEY and CDR2 SMNVEV (reference sequence). Trimming left V 6 bases short and J 0 bases short, with 14 bases between. Turning to this clonotype: Its antigen remains unidentified.

Indicated time point: persistent/refractory GD, antithyroid drugs over 5 years with positive TRAb. Generation of the TCR library employed RNA extracted from PBMCs. Peripheral blood, around 9.7 milliliters per patient, was collected in EDTA tubes. CDR3-region Arm-PCR and iRepertoire HTBI primers produced the TCR beta libraries. Each CDR3 protein gets one entry after TCRdb re-called the multiplex PCR reads with MiXCR. The sample contains about 660,000 distinct CDR3 sequences, around 30% of which appear only once. Sequencing was performed on peripheral blood mononuclear cells (PBMCs), taken when the disease was refractory, from a patient treated with antithyroid drugs. The origin of this receptor is a female donor with Graves disease. The chain links TRBV27 to TRBJ2-5, with D possibly TRBD2 on 6 matching bases. CDR3 residues: CASSRGTGDQETQYF. CDR3 nucleotide sequence: TGTGCCAGCAGCCGAGGGACTGGAGACCAAGAGACCCAGTACTTC.